What follows are 7 T cell receptor beta chains derived from one specimen sequenced in a study of read filtering for tumor transcriptome and immune sequencing. This library used 300 to 450 ng RNA and molecular barcoded adaptors spanning alpha/delta and beta/gamma chains. TCRdb passed the reads through MiXCR, listing each CDR3 protein once. The sample holds about 57,000 distinct CDR3 sequences, roughly 19% seen once. Sequences were obtained from a population of CD138-negative cells sorted from bone marrow. The receptors were sampled from a donor at least 40 years old with multiple myeloma.

At least ten counts were recorded for this clonotype. This chain uses TRBV7-3 with TRBJ2-1; TRBD2 matches at 10 bases. The germline V gene has CDR1 SGHTA and CDR2 FQGTGA. The CDR3 is 14 amino acids. The trim removed 3 bases at V and 6 bases at J, leaving 2 bases unmatched. As DNA, the CDR3 is TGTGCCAGCAGCTTCAGCGGGAGGGGCAATGAGCAGTTCTTC. This sequence encodes CASSFSGRGNEQFF.

A note on this clonotype: A read error may be the cause here, since a much bigger clone is one base away. V usage is TRBV20-1 and J usage is TRBJ2-5; 7 bases align to TRBD1. Germline assignment: CDR1 DFQATT and CDR2 SNEGSKA (reference sequence). The CDR3 has 13 residues. In DNA form, the CDR3 reads TGCAGTGCTGACAGGGCCCTCCAAGTGACCCAGTACTTC. It specifies CSADRALQVTQYF.

The sample holds many counts of this clonotype. Here the CDR3 reads CASSGGQGLDYGYTF. The CDR3 nucleotides read TGTGCCAGCAGTGGGGGACAGGGCCTGGACTATGGCTACACCTTC. This rearrangement joins TRBV25-1 to TRBJ1-2; the match to TRBD1 covers 9 bases. Germline values: CDR1 MGHDK, CDR2 SYGVNS. V shed 4 bases and J 3 bases; nucleotides not matched to a gene: 6. The CDR3 consists of 15 residues.

Worth noting for this clonotype: At one end the junction does not follow the germline gene, possibly because of a read error. This sequence joins TRBV7-3 and TRBJ2-2; TRBD2 might be the D (5 bases). Germline CDR1 reads SGHTA; CDR2 reads FQGTGA. This CDR3 region has 15 residues. CDR3 residues: CASSCWNSRTPGSCF. CDR3 sequence (DNA): TGTGCCAGCAGCTGCTGGAACAGCCGAACACCGGGGAGCTGTTTT.

This clonotype appeared many times. The chain is built from TRBV9 and TRBJ2-2, with D tentatively TRBD2 (6 bases). V shed 4 bases and J shed 0 bases, with 10 bases lying between them. Germline CDR1 reads SGDLS; CDR2 reads YYNGEE. CDR3 length: 15 residues. DNA for the CDR3: TGTGCCAGCAGCCCGCGGGGTACGAACACCGGGGAGCTGTTTTTT. The encoded protein is CASSPRGTNTGELFF.

This clonotype showed up many times. The genes are TRBV20-1 and TRBJ2-3; D uncertain. CDR1 DFQATT and CDR2 SNEGSKA come from the germline V gene (reference sequence). The ends were cut back, 1 base at V and 1 base at J, with 15 bases in the middle. The CDR3 is 16 residues long. The CDR3 region has the DNA TGCAGTGCTAGAGGGGTAGGACCCCCGGGCACAGATACGCAGTATTTT. Its translation is CSARGVGPPGTDTQYF.

This clonotype showed up many times. V is TRBV5-1 and J is TRBJ2-7, with D perhaps matching TRBD2 (5 bases). CDR3 length: 13 amino acids. From germline, CDR1 is SGHRS and CDR2 YFSETQ. Deletions cut 2 bases from V and 5 bases from J, with 11 bases between. The CDR3 sequence is CASSLTGSDEQYF. In DNA, the CDR3 is TGCGCCAGCAGCTTAACGGGAAGCGACGAGCAGTACTTC.